This is a list of T cell receptor beta chains from one sample in a study of tumour-infiltrating T cells in Burkitt lymphoma. Measured with immunoSEQ multiplex PCR; TCRdb has only the in-frame clones, and not every one. The sample has approximately 5,500 clones; around 16% are singletons. Sequenced sample: tumor tissue. These receptors were obtained from a human donor with diffuse large B-cell lymphoma. Each CDR3 is given with its conserved first and last residue. A D gene is named only where the DNA matches it firmly. Size tells how often a clone was seen (once, few, many) or the class of an expanded clone, and some rows leave it out.

D gene	V gene	J gene	CDR3 length	clone size	CDR3 DNA	CDR3 protein
-	TRBV19	TRBJ2-5	14	few	TGTGCCAGTAGTATGGGGGTTGTTCAAGAGACCCAGTACTTC	CASSMGVVQETQYF
-	TRBV4-1	TRBJ1-4	15	-	TGCGCCAGCAGCGTAAGCTCCAAAACGGGGGAAAAACTGTTTTTT	CASSVSSKTGEKLFF
-	TRBV7-3	TRBJ2-1	11	few	TGTGCCAGCAGCTCTGAAGGGGAGCAGTTCTTC	CASSSEGEQFF
-	TRBV12-5	TRBJ1-4	15	-	TGTGCTAGTGGTTCCGGACCATCCCTTAATGAAAAACTGTTTTTT	CASGSGPSLNEKLFF
-	TRBV4-1	TRBJ1-6	16	-	TGCGCCAGCAGCCCCCGCCCATATCGAGATAATTCACCCCTCCACTTT	CASSPRPYRDNSPLHF
-	TRBV11-2	TRBJ2-7	14	-	TGTGCCAGCAGCTTAGGCTTGGGGACCTACGAGCAGTACTTC	CASSLGLGTYEQYF
-	TRBV12-1	TRBJ2-5	15	-	TGTGCCAGCAGCTTTCTGGGACTAGCGGGAGAGACCCAGTACTTC	CASSFLGLAGETQYF
-	TRBV5-1	TRBJ2-5	13	few	TGCGCCAGCAGCCAGGAGGTGCAAGAGACCCAGTACTTC	CASSQEVQETQYF
TRBD2	TRBV6-5	TRBJ2-3	14	-	TGTGCCAGCAGTTCGGTTAGCGGGAGAGATACGCAGTATTTT	CASSSVSGRDTQYF
TRBD1	TRBV5-8	TRBJ1-2	16	-	TGTGCCAGCAGCGAGTCGGGTCAGGGGGCGTACTATGGCTACACCTTC	CASSESGQGAYYGYTF
-	TRBV10-3	TRBJ1-3	16	-	TGTGCCATCAGTGAGTCGATGGGGTCTATCGGAAACACCATATATTTT	CAISESMGSIGNTIYF
-	TRBV5-1	TRBJ1-5	14	-	TGCGCCAGCTCTCCTGGAGGGCGCGATCAGCCCCAGCATTTT	CASSPGGRDQPQHF
TRBD1	TRBV5-5	TRBJ2-1	15	few	TGTGCCAGCAGCTTGGACGCCAGCAGGGGGAATGAGCAGTTCTTC	CASSLDASRGNEQFF
TRBD1	TRBV2	TRBJ1-2	12	medium-sized	TGTGCCAGCGGAGGACAGGGGAGCGGCTACACCTTC	CASGGQGSGYTF
-	TRBV28	TRBJ2-1	12	-	TGTGCCAGCAGTCGGACCTCCTTTGAGCAGTTCTTC	CASSRTSFEQFF
-	TRBV30	TRBJ1-4	15	few	TGTGCCTGGACGGGCAGCTTTGGGGCTAATGAAAAACTGTTTTTT	CAWTGSFGANEKLFF
TRBD1	TRBV29-1	TRBJ2-3	14	few	TGCAGCGCCGGGGGGGGACAGGGGTCAGATACGCAGTATTTT	CSAGGGQGSDTQYF
-	TRBV11-2	TRBJ1-5	18	few	TGTGCCAGCAGCTTAGACGGTTTATGGGGTGGGAGCAATCAGCCCCAGCATTTT	CASSLDGLWGGSNQPQHF
-	TRBV11-2	TRBJ2-7	13	-	TGTGCCAGCAGCTCCGGACTAAACTACGAGCAGTACTTC	CASSSGLNYEQYF
-	TRBV2	TRBJ1-5	12	-	TGTGCCAGCGGAAGGGATCGTCAGCCCCAGCATTTT	CASGRDRQPQHF